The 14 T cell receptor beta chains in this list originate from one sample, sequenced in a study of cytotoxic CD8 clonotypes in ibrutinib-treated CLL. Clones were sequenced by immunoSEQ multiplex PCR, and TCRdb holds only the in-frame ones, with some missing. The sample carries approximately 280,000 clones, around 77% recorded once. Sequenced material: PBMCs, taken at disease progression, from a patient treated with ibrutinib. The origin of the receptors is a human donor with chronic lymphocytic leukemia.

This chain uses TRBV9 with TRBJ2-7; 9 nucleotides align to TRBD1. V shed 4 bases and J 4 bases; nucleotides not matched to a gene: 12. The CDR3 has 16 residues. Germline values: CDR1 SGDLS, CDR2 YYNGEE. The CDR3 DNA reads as TGTGCCAGCAGCCCCTCGTACAGGGGGCTGATATACGAGCAGTACTTC. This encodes CASSPSYRGLIYEQYF.

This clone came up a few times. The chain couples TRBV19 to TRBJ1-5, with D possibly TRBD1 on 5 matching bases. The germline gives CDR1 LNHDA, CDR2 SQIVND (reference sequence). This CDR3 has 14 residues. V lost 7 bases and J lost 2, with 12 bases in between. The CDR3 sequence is CASKGGAGNQPQHF. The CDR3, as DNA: TGTGCCAGTAAGGGAGGGGCAGGCAATCAGCCCCAGCATTTT.

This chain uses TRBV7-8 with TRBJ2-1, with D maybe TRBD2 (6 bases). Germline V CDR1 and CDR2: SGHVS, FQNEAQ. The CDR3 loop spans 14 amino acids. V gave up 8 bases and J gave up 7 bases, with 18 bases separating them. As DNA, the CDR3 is TGTGCCAGCCTCGTGAGGGAGGAGAGGAATGAGCAGTTCTTC. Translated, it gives CASLVREERNEQFF.

CDR3 coding DNA: TGTGCCAGTAATGGAGGGGGTTTTAGGGACCCTCCAGATACGCAGTATTTT. Translated: CASNGGGFRDPPDTQYF. V and J are TRBV19 and TRBJ2-3; tentatively, D is TRBD1 or TRBD2 (6 bases each). Trimming left V 7 bases short and J 4 bases short, with 24 bases between. Germline V lookup: CDR1 LNHDA, CDR2 SQIVND (reference sequence). The CDR3 is 17 amino acids.

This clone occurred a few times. CDR3 protein: CASADGSSYNEQFF. CDR3 sequence (DNA): TGTGCCAGCGCTGACGGGAGCTCCTACAATGAGCAGTTCTTC. The rearrangement joins TRBV27 to TRBJ2-1; the D gene is possibly TRBD2 (6 bases). The CDR3 consists of 14 residues. Germline V gives CDR1 MNHEY, CDR2 SMNVEV (reference sequence). Trimming removed 8 bases from V and 0 bases from J, with 11 bases in between.

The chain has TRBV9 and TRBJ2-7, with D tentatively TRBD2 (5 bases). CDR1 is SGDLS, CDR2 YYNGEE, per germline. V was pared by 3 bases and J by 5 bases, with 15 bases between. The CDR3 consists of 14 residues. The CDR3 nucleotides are TGTGCCAGCAGCGCGGACTTAAGCCCCCACGAGCAGTACTTC. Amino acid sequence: CASSADLSPHEQYF.

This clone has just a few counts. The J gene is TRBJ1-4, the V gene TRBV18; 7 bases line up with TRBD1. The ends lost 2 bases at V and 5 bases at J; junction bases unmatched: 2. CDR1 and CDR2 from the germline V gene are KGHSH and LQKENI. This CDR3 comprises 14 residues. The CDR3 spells CASSPGTVNEKLFF. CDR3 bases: TGTGCCAGCTCACCAGGGACAGTAAATGAAAAACTGTTTTTT.

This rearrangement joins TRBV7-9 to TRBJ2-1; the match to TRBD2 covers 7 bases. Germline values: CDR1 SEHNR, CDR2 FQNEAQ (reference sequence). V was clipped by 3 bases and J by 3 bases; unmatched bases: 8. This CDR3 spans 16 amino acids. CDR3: CASSFGRGLFYNEQFF. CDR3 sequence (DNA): TGTGCCAGCAGCTTCGGGCGGGGGTTGTTCTACAATGAGCAGTTCTTC.

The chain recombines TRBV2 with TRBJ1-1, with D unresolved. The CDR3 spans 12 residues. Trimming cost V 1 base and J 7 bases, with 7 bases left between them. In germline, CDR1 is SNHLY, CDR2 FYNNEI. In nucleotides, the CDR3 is TGTGCCAGCAGTGAAGTCCGGAATGAAGCTTTCTTT. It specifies CASSEVRNEAFF.

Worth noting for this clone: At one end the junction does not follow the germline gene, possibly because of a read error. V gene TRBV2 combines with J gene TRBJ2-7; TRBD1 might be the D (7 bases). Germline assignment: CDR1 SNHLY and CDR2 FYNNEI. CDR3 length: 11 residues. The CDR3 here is CASNDGLTGTF. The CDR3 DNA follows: TGTGCCAGCAATGACGGTTTGACAGGGACTTTC. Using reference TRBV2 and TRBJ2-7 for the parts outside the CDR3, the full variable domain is EPEVTQTPSHQVTQMGQEVILRCVPISNHLYFYWYRQILGQKVEFLVSFYNNEISEKSEIFDDQFSVERPDGSNFTLKIRSTKLEDSAMYFCASNDGLTGTFGPGTRLTVT.

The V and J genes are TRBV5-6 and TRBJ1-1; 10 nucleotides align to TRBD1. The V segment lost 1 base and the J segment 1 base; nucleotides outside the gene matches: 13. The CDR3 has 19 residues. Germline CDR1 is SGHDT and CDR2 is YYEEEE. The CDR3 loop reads CASSLLVGTGEFGNTEAFF. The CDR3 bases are TGTGCCAGCAGCTTGCTCGTCGGGACAGGGGAGTTTGGGAACACTGAAGCTTTCTTT. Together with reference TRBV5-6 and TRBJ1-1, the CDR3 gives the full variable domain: DAGVTQSPTHLIKTRGQQVTLRCSPKSGHDTVSWYQQALGQGPQFIFQYYEEEERQRGNFPDRFSGHQFPNYSSELNVNALLLGDSALYLCASSLLVGTGEFGNTEAFFGQGTRLTVV.

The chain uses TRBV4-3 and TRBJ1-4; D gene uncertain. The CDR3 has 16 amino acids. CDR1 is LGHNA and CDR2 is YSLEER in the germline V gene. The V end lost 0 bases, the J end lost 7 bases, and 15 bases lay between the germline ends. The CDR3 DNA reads TGCGCCAGCAGCCAAGACGGCAGTCCGGGAGGTGAAAAACTGTTTTTT. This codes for CASSQDGSPGGEKLFF.

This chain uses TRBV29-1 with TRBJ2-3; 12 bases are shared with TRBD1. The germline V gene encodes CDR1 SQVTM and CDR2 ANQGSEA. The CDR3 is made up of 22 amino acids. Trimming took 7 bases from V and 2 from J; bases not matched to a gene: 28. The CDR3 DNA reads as TGCAGCGGCACCCGGGACAGGGGGCTTTTCGGTTGGCAGCGGGGACTCACAGATACGCAGTATTTT. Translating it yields CSGTRDRGLFGWQRGLTDTQYF.

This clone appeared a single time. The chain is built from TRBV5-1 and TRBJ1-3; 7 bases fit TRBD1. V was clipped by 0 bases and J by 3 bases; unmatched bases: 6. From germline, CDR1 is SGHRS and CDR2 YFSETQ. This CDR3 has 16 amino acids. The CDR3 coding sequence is TGCGCCAGCAGCTTGGCCGGAGGGGGCTATGGAAACACCATATATTTT. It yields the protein CASSLAGGGYGNTIYF. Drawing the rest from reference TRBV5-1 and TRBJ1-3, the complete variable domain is KAGVTQTPRYLIKTRGQQVTLSCSPISGHRSVSWYQQTPGQGLQFLFEYFSETQRNKGNFPGRFSGRQFSNSRSEMNVSTLELGDSALYLCASSLAGGGYGNTIYFGEGSWLTVV.